A selection of T cell receptor beta chains follows, all from one sample in a study of CD8+ T cells in alopecia areata. Some clones are missing from TCRdb's copy, which holds only in-frame ones; the method was immunoSEQ multiplex PCR. The data contain 150,000 to 200,000 clones, 50% to 60% of them singletons. This specimen was CD4+ T cells sorted from blood, taken at week 0. The receptors originated from a human donor with alopecia areata. CDR3s include the opening cysteine and the closing phenylalanine or tryptophan. Fields, in order: CDR3 DNA, CDR3 protein, J gene, clone size, V gene, D gene. A D gene is named only where the DNA matches it firmly. The listing skips clone size in some rows; elsewhere it reads once, few, many or a size class.

cdr3_nt: TGTGCCAGCAGCCGCCAGCGGGGGGGCACAGATACGCAGTATTTT; cdr3_aa: CASSRQRGGTDTQYF; j_call: TRBJ2-3; clone_size: NA; v_call: TRBV7-2; d_call: TRBD2
cdr3_nt: TGTGCCAGCAGCGTAGGGATAGGCTCTGGGGCCAACGTCCTGACTTTC; cdr3_aa: CASSVGIGSGANVLTF; j_call: TRBJ2-6; clone_size: NA; v_call: TRBV9; d_call: NA
cdr3_nt: TGCAGCGTGGACCCGGGGGGGAATACGCAGTATTTT; cdr3_aa: CSVDPGGNTQYF; j_call: TRBJ2-3; clone_size: few; v_call: TRBV29-1; d_call: TRBD2
cdr3_nt: TGTGCCAGCACCCAGTGGCTAGCGGGAGAAAAAAACATTCAGTACTTC; cdr3_aa: CASTQWLAGEKNIQYF; j_call: TRBJ2-4; clone_size: NA; v_call: TRBV7-2; d_call: TRBD2
cdr3_nt: TGCAGCGCCGGCGGGCAGGGTGGTGCTTACAATGAGCAGTTCTTC; cdr3_aa: CSAGGQGGAYNEQFF; j_call: TRBJ2-1; clone_size: NA; v_call: TRBV29-1; d_call: NA
cdr3_nt: TGTGCCTGGAGTGGACTAGCGCCAAGCACAGATACGCAGTATTTT; cdr3_aa: CAWSGLAPSTDTQYF; j_call: TRBJ2-3; clone_size: NA; v_call: TRBV30; d_call: TRBD2
cdr3_nt: TGCGCCAGCAGCTGGGGGACAGGGGGCTCTGGAAACACCATATATTTT; cdr3_aa: CASSWGTGGSGNTIYF; j_call: TRBJ1-3; clone_size: once; v_call: TRBV5-1; d_call: TRBD1
cdr3_nt: TGCAGCTCAAGCGCGGTTGGAGGAGGCAGAGATGCCCAGTACTTC; cdr3_aa: CSSSAVGGGRDAQYF; j_call: TRBJ2-5; clone_size: NA; v_call: TRBV29-1; d_call: NA
cdr3_nt: TGTGCCAGTAGTCTCGGACAGGGGATCTCCTACGAGCAGTACTTC; cdr3_aa: CASSLGQGISYEQYF; j_call: TRBJ2-7; clone_size: NA; v_call: TRBV19; d_call: TRBD1
cdr3_nt: TGTGCCTGGAGTGTTTGGTCAGATACGCAGTATTTT; cdr3_aa: CAWSVWSDTQYF; j_call: TRBJ2-3; clone_size: NA; v_call: TRBV30; d_call: NA
cdr3_nt: TGTGCCTGGAGTGTACGACAAGACAGGGGTAGGAATTCACCCCTCCACTTT; cdr3_aa: CAWSVRQDRGRNSPLHF; j_call: TRBJ1-6; clone_size: NA; v_call: TRBV30; d_call: TRBD1
cdr3_nt: TGTGCCAGCAGCTTTTCGGCGGGACAGGGTGGCTACACCTTC; cdr3_aa: CASSFSAGQGGYTF; j_call: TRBJ1-2; clone_size: NA; v_call: TRBV7-3; d_call: TRBD1
cdr3_nt: TGTGCCAGCAGCACCCCATTATCTAACTATGGCTACACCTTC; cdr3_aa: CASSTPLSNYGYTF; j_call: TRBJ1-2; clone_size: NA; v_call: TRBV7-9; d_call: NA
cdr3_nt: TGTGCCAGCAGCTTGGTTGAAGAGACCCAGTACTTC; cdr3_aa: CASSLVEETQYF; j_call: TRBJ2-5; clone_size: NA; v_call: TRBV11-3; d_call: NA
cdr3_nt: TGTGCCAGCAGCAATCTGAGGAATCCCAACTATGGCTACACCTTC; cdr3_aa: CASSNLRNPNYGYTF; j_call: TRBJ1-2; clone_size: NA; v_call: TRBV7-9; d_call: NA
cdr3_nt: TGCGCCAGCAGCTTGGCCCCCGGGCTTGAAGCTTTCTTT; cdr3_aa: CASSLAPGLEAFF; j_call: TRBJ1-1; clone_size: NA; v_call: TRBV5-1; d_call: NA
cdr3_nt: TGTGCCAGCAGCCCAACAGGGGTAGGGAATTCACCCCTCCACTTT; cdr3_aa: CASSPTGVGNSPLHF; j_call: TRBJ1-6; clone_size: NA; v_call: TRBV7-2; d_call: TRBD1
cdr3_nt: TGTGCCAGCAGCTCCCGGGACTCCATGAACACTGAAGCTTTCTTT; cdr3_aa: CASSSRDSMNTEAFF; j_call: TRBJ1-1; clone_size: few; v_call: TRBV11-1; d_call: NA
cdr3_nt: TGTGCCTGGTCTAAGTCAGGGAACACTGAAGCTTTCTTT; cdr3_aa: CAWSKSGNTEAFF; j_call: TRBJ1-1; clone_size: NA; v_call: TRBV30; d_call: NA
cdr3_nt: TGTGCCAGCAGCCCAGACAGGGGGCGGACTCAGCCCCAGCATTTT; cdr3_aa: CASSPDRGRTQPQHF; j_call: TRBJ1-5; clone_size: NA; v_call: TRBV11-2; d_call: TRBD1
cdr3_nt: TGTGCCTGGAACCTCTCCCCCGGGACGGTGGGTGGCTACACCTTC; cdr3_aa: CAWNLSPGTVGGYTF; j_call: TRBJ1-2; clone_size: NA; v_call: TRBV30; d_call: NA
cdr3_nt: TGTGCCAGTAGTATAGCCGAACATCGCTACGAGCAGTACTTC; cdr3_aa: CASSIAEHRYEQYF; j_call: TRBJ2-7; clone_size: NA; v_call: TRBV19; d_call: NA
cdr3_nt: TGTGCCAGCAGCTGGGGACCATCCGAGGAGCAGTTCTTC; cdr3_aa: CASSWGPSEEQFF; j_call: TRBJ2-1; clone_size: NA; v_call: TRBV7-2; d_call: NA
cdr3_nt: TGTGCCAGCAGCGTAGGGGGCACAGATACGCAGTATTTT; cdr3_aa: CASSVGGTDTQYF; j_call: TRBJ2-3; clone_size: NA; v_call: TRBV9; d_call: NA
cdr3_nt: TGTGCCAGCAGCGTTACATCCGTTGGCAATCAGCCCCAGCATTTT; cdr3_aa: CASSVTSVGNQPQHF; j_call: TRBJ1-5; clone_size: NA; v_call: TRBV5-6; d_call: NA
cdr3_nt: TGTGCCAGCAGTTTTTCTAAGTATCAGCCCCAGCATTTT; cdr3_aa: CASSFSKYQPQHF; j_call: TRBJ1-5; clone_size: NA; v_call: TRBV27; d_call: NA
cdr3_nt: TGTGCCAGCAAGGGGGCCTTGGGAGGCTACGAGCAGTACTTC; cdr3_aa: CASKGALGGYEQYF; j_call: TRBJ2-7; clone_size: NA; v_call: TRBV6-5; d_call: NA
cdr3_nt: TGTGCCAGCAGTCTGACAGGAACCTACGAGCAGTACTTC; cdr3_aa: CASSLTGTYEQYF; j_call: TRBJ2-7; clone_size: few; v_call: TRBV6-5; d_call: NA
cdr3_nt: TGTGCCTGGAGCGGGTCCCCCGAACCGGTTTCGTACCAAGAGACCCAGTACTTC; cdr3_aa: CAWSGSPEPVSYQETQYF; j_call: TRBJ2-5; clone_size: few; v_call: TRBV30; d_call: NA
cdr3_nt: TGTGCCACCGGCAGGGACAGCTACAAGTTCTTC; cdr3_aa: CATGRDSYKFF; j_call: TRBJ2-1; clone_size: NA; v_call: TRBV15; d_call: TRBD1
cdr3_nt: TGCAGCGTTGGCCGAATCCAAGAGACCCAGTACTTC; cdr3_aa: CSVGRIQETQYF; j_call: TRBJ2-5; clone_size: NA; v_call: TRBV29-1; d_call: NA
cdr3_nt: TGCGCCAGCAGCTTGGCCTTTGGGGCAGAGACCCAGTACTTC; cdr3_aa: CASSLAFGAETQYF; j_call: TRBJ2-5; clone_size: NA; v_call: TRBV5-1; d_call: NA
cdr3_nt: TGTGCCAGCAGCTTAGCAGATACGCAGTATTTT; cdr3_aa: CASSLADTQYF; j_call: TRBJ2-3; clone_size: NA; v_call: TRBV5-6; d_call: NA
cdr3_nt: TGTGCCAGTAGGGGTTCCCCCACAGGGGCCGGACGCAATCAGCCCCAGCATTTT; cdr3_aa: CASRGSPTGAGRNQPQHF; j_call: TRBJ1-5; clone_size: NA; v_call: TRBV2; d_call: TRBD1
cdr3_nt: TGTGCCAGCAATGACGGGACCTGGAATTCACCCCTCCACTTT; cdr3_aa: CASNDGTWNSPLHF; j_call: TRBJ1-6; clone_size: NA; v_call: TRBV25-1; d_call: NA
cdr3_nt: TGTGCCTGGAGTGTACGAGTGGGGACAGTCGGTCAGCCCCAGCATTTT; cdr3_aa: CAWSVRVGTVGQPQHF; j_call: TRBJ1-5; clone_size: few; v_call: TRBV30; d_call: TRBD1
cdr3_nt: TGTGCCAGCAGCCAACCAGACAGACGGAACACTGAAGCTTTCTTT; cdr3_aa: CASSQPDRRNTEAFF; j_call: TRBJ1-1; clone_size: NA; v_call: TRBV4-2; d_call: NA
cdr3_nt: TGTGCCAGCAGACGGCCGGGACGGGGCTATGGCTACACCTTC; cdr3_aa: CASRRPGRGYGYTF; j_call: TRBJ1-2; clone_size: NA; v_call: TRBV6-1; d_call: NA
cdr3_nt: TGTGCCAGCAGTGAATGGGACCTGACAGGGCAAGAGACCCAGTACTTC; cdr3_aa: CASSEWDLTGQETQYF; j_call: TRBJ2-5; clone_size: NA; v_call: TRBV25-1; d_call: TRBD1
cdr3_nt: TGTGCCAGCAGCCGGATGATCTACGAGCAGTACTTC; cdr3_aa: CASSRMIYEQYF; j_call: TRBJ2-7; clone_size: NA; v_call: TRBV5-6; d_call: NA
cdr3_nt: TGTGCCTGGAGTGGGGGTTTGGCCAACTATGGCTACACCTTC; cdr3_aa: CAWSGGLANYGYTF; j_call: TRBJ1-2; clone_size: few; v_call: TRBV30; d_call: NA
cdr3_nt: TGCAGCGCTTCCGGTTTAGCCGGCCATGACTACGAGCAGTACTTC; cdr3_aa: CSASGLAGHDYEQYF; j_call: TRBJ2-7; clone_size: few; v_call: TRBV29-1; d_call: NA
cdr3_nt: TGTGCCCAAGACAGGGGATACACAGATACGCAGTATTTT; cdr3_aa: CAQDRGYTDTQYF; j_call: TRBJ2-3; clone_size: once; v_call: TRBV30; d_call: TRBD1
cdr3_nt: TGTGCCAGCAGCTTCGGTCTAGCGGGGATAGGAAGCACAGATACGCAGTATTTT; cdr3_aa: CASSFGLAGIGSTDTQYF; j_call: TRBJ2-3; clone_size: NA; v_call: TRBV7-9; d_call: TRBD2
cdr3_nt: TGCGCCAGCAGCCAACGCTCCGGGACAGCGAACACCGGGGAGCTGTTTTTT; cdr3_aa: CASSQRSGTANTGELFF; j_call: TRBJ2-2; clone_size: once; v_call: TRBV4-1; d_call: TRBD1
cdr3_nt: TGTGCCAGCAGCTTCCACACAGATACGCAGTATTTT; cdr3_aa: CASSFHTDTQYF; j_call: TRBJ2-3; clone_size: NA; v_call: TRBV7-9; d_call: NA
cdr3_nt: TGCGCCAGCAGCTTCGGAGGACAGGGGATGGATGGCTACACCTTC; cdr3_aa: CASSFGGQGMDGYTF; j_call: TRBJ1-2; clone_size: NA; v_call: TRBV5-1; d_call: TRBD1
cdr3_nt: TGTGCCAGCAGTTTATCAGGGGGGCCCTGGGGGTCTGGGGCCAACGTCCTGACTTTC; cdr3_aa: CASSLSGGPWGSGANVLTF; j_call: TRBJ2-6; clone_size: NA; v_call: TRBV27; d_call: NA
cdr3_nt: TGCGCCAGCAGCCAAGACGGAACAGGAAACACCATATATTTT; cdr3_aa: CASSQDGTGNTIYF; j_call: TRBJ1-3; clone_size: NA; v_call: TRBV4-1; d_call: NA
cdr3_nt: TGCGCCAGCAGCTTGGTAGGCTACGAGCAGTACTTC; cdr3_aa: CASSLVGYEQYF; j_call: TRBJ2-7; clone_size: NA; v_call: TRBV5-1; d_call: NA
cdr3_nt: TGTGCCAGCAGCTTATCTGATCGGCCAGGCTACACCTTC; cdr3_aa: CASSLSDRPGYTF; j_call: TRBJ1-2; clone_size: NA; v_call: TRBV11-2; d_call: NA
cdr3_nt: TGCAGTGCTAGTCTCCACGAGCAGTACTTC; cdr3_aa: CSASLHEQYF; j_call: TRBJ2-7; clone_size: NA; v_call: TRBV20-1; d_call: NA
cdr3_nt: TGTGCCAGCAGCGTAGCGGCTAGCGGGGGCGATGAGCAGTTCTTC; cdr3_aa: CASSVAASGGDEQFF; j_call: TRBJ2-1; clone_size: NA; v_call: TRBV9; d_call: TRBD2
cdr3_nt: TGCGCCAGCAGCTTCTCGGGCCCCAGCACAGATACGCAGTATTTT; cdr3_aa: CASSFSGPSTDTQYF; j_call: TRBJ2-3; clone_size: NA; v_call: TRBV5-1; d_call: NA
cdr3_nt: TGTGCCAGCAGCGAACAGGGGAGCTTCTATGGCTACACCTTC; cdr3_aa: CASSEQGSFYGYTF; j_call: TRBJ1-2; clone_size: once; v_call: TRBV7-9; d_call: TRBD1
cdr3_nt: TGTGCCAGCAGTCCTACAGAGGTCTATGGCTACACCTTC; cdr3_aa: CASSPTEVYGYTF; j_call: TRBJ1-2; clone_size: once; v_call: TRBV6-6; d_call: NA
cdr3_nt: TGTGCCTGGGATTCTGCGGGGTTAGGGGCGAATGAGCAGTTCTTC; cdr3_aa: CAWDSAGLGANEQFF; j_call: TRBJ2-1; clone_size: few; v_call: TRBV30; d_call: NA
cdr3_nt: TGTGCCTGGAGTGTTGGGACCCGCACTGAAGCTTTCTTT; cdr3_aa: CAWSVGTRTEAFF; j_call: TRBJ1-1; clone_size: NA; v_call: TRBV30; d_call: NA